These T cell receptor beta chains were read from a single sample in a study of CD8+ T cells in alopecia areata. Profiling relied on immunoSEQ multiplex PCR, and the TCRdb table lists in-frame clones only, not all of them. The sample lists some 170,000 clones, 65% to 75% occurring once. This sample comprised CD8+ T cells sorted from blood, obtained at week 0. Receptor source: a human donor with alopecia areata. The CDR3 runs from the conserved cysteine through the conserved F or W. The D gene is left open where the match is weak. Where a row states a size, it is once, few, many or the class of an expanded clone; other rows omit it.

d_call | j_call | v_call | clone_size | cdr3_nt | cdr3_aa
- | TRBJ2-7 | TRBV27 | - | TGTGCCAGCAGAGCGGACGGCGCCTACGAGCAGTACTTC | CASRADGAYEQYF
- | TRBJ2-5 | TRBV28 | - | TGTGCCAGCAGTTCAGTGAGGGGGAGAGGAGAGACCCAGTACTTC | CASSSVRGRGETQYF
- | TRBJ2-1 | TRBV6-5 | few | TGTGCCAGCAGTTACTCCGGGGCCTCACACAATGAGCAGTTCTTC | CASSYSGASHNEQFF
TRBD1 | TRBJ2-7 | TRBV30 | - | TGTGCCTGGAGTGTTGGGACAGGGAGCTACGAGCAGTACTTC | CAWSVGTGSYEQYF
- | TRBJ2-2 | TRBV4-1 | - | TGCGCCAGCAGCCCCCAACGGACGGCTCGGACCGGGGAGCTGTTTTTT | CASSPQRTARTGELFF
- | TRBJ2-5 | TRBV21-1 | - | TGTGCCAGCAGCACCCGATACTGGGCCCCAGAGACCCAGTACTTC | CASSTRYWAPETQYF
TRBD2 | TRBJ2-1 | TRBV11-1 | few | TGTGCCAGCAGCTTGCCCCGACCGGGACTAGCGGGGGAGCAGTTCTTC | CASSLPRPGLAGEQFF
- | TRBJ2-3 | TRBV29-1 | - | TGCAGCGCCCCCCTCCACGTGCCTAGCACAGATACGCAGTATTTT | CSAPLHVPSTDTQYF
- | TRBJ2-1 | TRBV30 | - | TGTGCCTGGAGGTGGCTAGCGAGGGACAATGAGCAGTTCTTC | CAWRWLARDNEQFF
- | TRBJ1-1 | TRBV6-5 | - | TGTGCCAGCAGTCTCACGGACAGTGTTAGCACTGAAGCTTTCTTT | CASSLTDSVSTEAFF
- | TRBJ2-7 | TRBV5-1 | - | TGCGCCAGCAGCTTGGCGGGCAACCTGGAGCAGTACTTC | CASSLAGNLEQYF
- | TRBJ2-5 | TRBV7-9 | - | TGTGCCAGCACCAGAGAGAGGGAAGAGACCCAGTACTTC | CASTREREETQYF
TRBD1 | TRBJ2-1 | TRBV10-3 | few | TGTGCCATCAGACGACAGGGTCCCTACAATGAGCAGTTCTTC | CAIRRQGPYNEQFF
TRBD1 | TRBJ2-7 | TRBV7-9 | - | TGTGCCAGCAGCTCCCGGGACAGGGGCCGCCTCGAGCAGTACTTC | CASSSRDRGRLEQYF
- | TRBJ1-2 | TRBV6-1 | - | TGTGCCAGCAGTGGGTCAGGGAACTATGGCTACACCTTC | CASSGSGNYGYTF
- | TRBJ1-1 | TRBV25-1 | few | TGTGCCAGCAGTGATTCGAGGGACACTGAAGCTTTCTTT | CASSDSRDTEAFF
TRBD1 | TRBJ1-2 | TRBV5-1 | - | TGCGCCAGCAGCTACACCCCCGGGACAGGGGATGCTAACTATGGCTACACCTTC | CASSYTPGTGDANYGYTF
- | TRBJ2-1 | TRBV29-1 | - | TGCAGCGTTGCTGGTGGCAGGGGTTTAAGGAATGAGCAGTTCTTC | CSVAGGRGLRNEQFF